A selection of T cell receptor beta chains follows, all from one sample in a study of CD8 T cells in ankylosing spondylitis. TCRdb re-called the 5' RACE reads through MiXCR, storing one row per CDR3 protein. The data hold 40,000 to 55,000 distinct CDR3 sequences, with 7.4% observed a single time. What was sequenced was blood, either unsorted or a sorted T cell fraction (not recorded which). The receptors here all came from a female donor with ankylosing spondylitis or in good health (not recorded which). CDR3s include the opening cysteine and the closing phenylalanine or tryptophan. Each record gives: D gene, V gene, CDR3 protein. The D gene is left open where the match is weak.

NA TRBV10-3 CAISDPHEDANYGYTF
NA TRBV29-1 CSVCEGFFNEKLFF
NA TRBV12-3/TRBV12-4 CASREQGARNEQFF
TRBD1 TRBV12-3/TRBV12-4 CASSLNEGTGSPLHF
TRBD2 TRBV10-3 CAISESGRGGTDTQYF
NA TRBV5-5 CASSLGGGNTEAFF
TRBD2 TRBV12-5 CASGPGTSRNEQFF
TRBD1 TRBV28 CASRPGQVNTGELFF
TRBD2 TRBV5-4 CASSFALAGEETQYF
NA TRBV20-1 CSARRGTNTEAFF
NA TRBV5-1 CASSLAGDTEAFF
NA TRBV9 CASSKDSSNQPQHF
NA TRBV3-1 CASSQEISSSTDTQYF
NA TRBV18 CASSAGENTEAFF
NA TRBV12-3/TRBV12-4 CASKTSVSPDTQYF
TRBD2 TRBV12-3/TRBV12-4 CASGLTSGGLDTQYF
NA TRBV6-5 CASKGVAGETQYF
NA TRBV4-3 CASSQDTSSPTDTQYF
TRBD2 TRBV6-2/TRBV6-3 CASSPRAPGRSIQYF
TRBD1 TRBV7-2 CASSGQGASLELFF
NA TRBV20-1 CSARSSGLGDTQYF
NA TRBV7-8 CANIIGDEQFF
NA TRBV12-3/TRBV12-4 CASILGWGGDYNSPLHF
NA TRBV4-3 CASSQGNTGELFF
NA TRBV20-1 CSARVHNRVPGELFF
NA TRBV12-3/TRBV12-4 CASSLAEIMGHIYF
NA TRBV29-1 CSIPGQNTEAFF
NA TRBV5-1 CASSLSGASLNNEQFF
TRBD1 TRBV10-2 CASSEARGIRAFF
NA TRBV2 CASSEAFGSNTEAFF
NA TRBV12-3/TRBV12-4 CASSPGQNTEAFF
TRBD2 TRBV30 CAWAGGLVYNEQFF
TRBD1 TRBV5-1 CASSSQGNYGYTF
TRBD1 TRBV6-2/TRBV6-3 CASSSDRVGQPQHF
NA TRBV20-1 CSAIKVSNTEAFF
TRBD1 TRBV9 CASSAQPTGPHEQFF
NA TRBV29-1 CSSGSMDGYTF